This T cell receptor (beta chain) appears in the sequencing data of a study of T cell responses to AZD1222 COVID-19 vaccine. Measured with immunoSEQ multiplex PCR; TCRdb has only the in-frame clones, and not every one. The data show some 80,000 clones, over 75% seen once. Germline CDR1 is LNHDA and CDR2 is SQIVND (reference sequence). V lost 4 bases, J lost 8 bases, and 6 bases stayed unmatched. The CDR3 length is 14 residues. Study-wide points: Donors were mostly white British, more females; clonal diversity possibly underestimated.

In the case of this clone: No antigen is known for it.

The clonotype was recovered from an adult in good health. The gene calls are TRBV19 and TRBJ2-1; TRBD2 matches 9 bases. The sequences come from peripheral blood, collected on day 0 of MenACWY control vaccination. CDR3 sequence reads: CASSTSGEADEQFF. Here the CDR3 DNA reads TGTGCCAGTAGTACTAGCGGGGAGGCCGATGAGCAGTTCTTC.